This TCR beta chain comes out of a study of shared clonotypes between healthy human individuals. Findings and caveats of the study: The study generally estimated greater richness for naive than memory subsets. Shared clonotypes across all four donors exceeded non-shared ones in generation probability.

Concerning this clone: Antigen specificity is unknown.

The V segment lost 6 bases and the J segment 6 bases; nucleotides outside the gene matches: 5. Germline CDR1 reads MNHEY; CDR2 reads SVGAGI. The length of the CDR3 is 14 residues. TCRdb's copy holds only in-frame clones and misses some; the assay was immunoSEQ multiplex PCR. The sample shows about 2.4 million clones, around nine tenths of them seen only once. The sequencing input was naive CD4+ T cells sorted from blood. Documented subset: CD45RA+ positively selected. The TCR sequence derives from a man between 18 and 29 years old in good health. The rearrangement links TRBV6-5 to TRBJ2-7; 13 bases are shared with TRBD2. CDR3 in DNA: TGTGCCAGCAGCTCTGGACTAGCGGGAGTCGAGCAGTACTTC. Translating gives CASSSGLAGVEQYF.